This entry lists 30 T cell receptor beta chains sequenced from one sample in a study of metastatic and nonmetastatic thyroid tumors. TCRdb re-analyzed the PCR reads using MiXCR. The table includes about 12,000 clones, roughly a third detected once. Thyroid surgery was performed in patients who had received no treatment beforehand. Specimen: tumor tissue. The source is a female donor with papillary thyroid cancer or a benign thyroid nodule (not recorded which). Some clones in this sample may be carry-over from other donors' samples.

V usage is TRBV6-2 or TRBV6-3 and J usage is TRBJ1-6, with D uncertain. Germline loops: CDR1 MNHEY, CDR2 SVGEGT. The CDR3 contains 14 residues. V shed 2 bases and J shed 7 bases, with 9 bases lying between them. The CDR3 coding sequence is TGTGCCAGCAGTTACGCCCAACAAAATTCACCCCTCCACTTT. Its translation: CASSYAQQNSPLHF.

This chain joins TRBV6-6 and TRBJ2-7, with 15 bases matching TRBD2. This CDR3 spans 18 amino acids. The V gene's germline CDR1 is MNHNY and CDR2 SVGAGI (reference sequence). After removal of 5 bases from V and 6 bases from J, the junction contained 14 bases not matched to a gene. CDR3 protein: CASSLTGTSGGPRGEQYF. The CDR3 DNA reads as TGTGCCAGCAGTCTTACCGGGACTAGCGGGGGGCCCAGAGGCGAGCAGTACTTC.

This rearrangement joins TRBV24-1 to TRBJ1-1, with TRBD1 matching 8 bases. Germline CDR1 and CDR2: KGHDR and SFDVKD. The junction had 8 bases not matched to a gene; V was cut back by 2 bases and J by 4 bases. The CDR3 has 16 amino acids. DNA of the CDR3: TGTGCCACCAGTGATTCACGGACAGGGTTGAGCACTGAAGCTTTCTTT. Translating it yields CATSDSRTGLSTEAFF.

The chain recombines TRBV28 with TRBJ2-7, with TRBD1 identical over 11 bases. CDR3 length: 15 amino acids. Unmatched junction bases numbered 11, after V lost 6 bases and J lost 7 bases. CDR1 is MDHEN, CDR2 SYDVKM, per germline. CDR3 residues: CASSSPGQGVREQYF. In nucleotides, the CDR3 is TGTGCCAGCAGCTCCCCGGGACAGGGGGTACGGGAGCAGTACTTC.

This clone came up a few times. The chain combines TRBV6-1 with TRBJ1-4, with a possible D match to TRBD1 (5 bases). Trimming removed 4 bases at V and 5 bases at J, with 8 bases between. This CDR3 comprises 13 residues. CDR1 and CDR2 from the germline V gene are MNHNS and SASEGT. The CDR3 coding sequence is TGTGCCAGCAGTGGACAGACCAATGAAAAACTGTTTTTT. Translating it yields CASSGQTNEKLFF.

This clone is labeled as large (0.1 to 1%). As DNA, the CDR3 is TGCAGTGCTAGTCGGTTGGGACAGAGCAATCAGCCCCAGCATTTT. Protein product: CSASRLGQSNQPQHF. This rearrangement joins TRBV20-1 to TRBJ1-5, with 7 bases that match TRBD1. The CDR3 spans 15 residues. Trimming took 3 bases from V and 1 from J; bases not matched to a gene: 6. In germline, CDR1 is DFQATT, CDR2 SNEGSKA (reference sequence).

The V and J genes are TRBV11-2 and TRBJ1-6; tentative D call: TRBD1 (6 bases). Germline CDR1 is SGHAT and CDR2 is FQNNGV. This CDR3 is 15 amino acids long. V dropped 0 bases and J dropped 8 bases, with 11 bases sitting between them. The CDR3 DNA reads as TGTGCCAGCAGCTTAGAGGGGGCGAGAGATTCACCCCTCCACTTT. As protein: CASSLEGARDSPLHF.

The V and J genes are TRBV6-1 and TRBJ1-2; weak D call: TRBD1 (5 bases). Trimming shortened V by 1 base and J by 4 bases, and 10 bases separated the two germline ends. The length of the CDR3 is 14 residues. Germline values: CDR1 MNHNS, CDR2 SASEGT. CDR3 DNA: TGTGCCAGCAGTGAAGGGGGGAACTGCTATGGCTACACCTTC. Translating gives CASSEGGNCYGYTF.

V and J are TRBV3-1 and TRBJ1-2, with 10 nucleotides matching TRBD1. The CDR3 has 15 residues. J lost 4 bases, V lost 2 bases, and 4 bases had no gene match. Germline CDR1 is LGHDT and CDR2 is YNNKEL (reference sequence). DNA for the CDR3: TGTGCCAGCAGCCAAAGGGACAGGGGCGTCTATGGCTACACCTTC. Translation: CASSQRDRGVYGYTF. The whole variable domain, filled in from reference TRBV3-1 and TRBJ1-2, reads DTAVSQTPKYLVTQMGNDKSIKCEQNLGHDTMYWYKQDSKKFLKIMFSYNNKELIINETVPNRFSPKSPDKAHLNLHINSLELGDSAVYFCASSQRDRGVYGYTFGSGTRLTVV.

CDR3 protein: CASSWGSGSPAYNYQFF. Here the CDR3 DNA reads TGTGCCAGCAGTTGGGGTAGCGGGAGTCCCGCCTACAATTATCAGTTCTTC. J is TRBJ2-1 and V is TRBV27, with 9 bases matching TRBD2. The V gene's germline CDR1 is MNHEY and CDR2 SMNVEV (reference sequence). The ends lost 4 bases at V and 13 bases at J; junction bases unmatched: 20. The CDR3 spans 17 residues.

This clone turned up a few times. The germline gene is not matched at one end of the junction; a read error may be the cause. This sequence joins TRBV28 and TRBJ1-5, with D possibly being TRBD1 (5 bases). The CDR3 runs 17 residues. From germline, CDR1 is MDHEN and CDR2 SYDVKM. The chain's CDR3 is CASRRPGTVNSNQPQHF. The CDR3 bases are TGTGCAAGCAGGCGTCCCGGGACGGTGAATAGCAATCAGCCCCAGCATTTT.

The chain couples TRBV20-1 to TRBJ2-7; 8 bases line up with TRBD1. The V gene end was trimmed by 4 bases and the J gene end by 1 base; junction bases not matched to a gene: 3. The CDR3 runs 13 residues. Germline values: CDR1 DFQATT, CDR2 SNEGSKA (reference sequence). CDR3 coding DNA: TGCAGTGCTAACCGGGACAGGTCCTACGAGCAGTACTTC. Its protein is CSANRDRSYEQYF.

This clone came up a few times. V gene TRBV19 combines with J gene TRBJ2-1; the match to TRBD2 covers 11 bases. The CDR3 spans 14 residues. The ends lost 5 bases at V and 13 bases at J; junction bases unmatched: 10. Germline CDR1 reads LNHDA; CDR2 reads SQIVND (reference sequence). CDR3 loop: CASSETSGAAAQFF. CDR3 coding DNA: TGTGCCAGTAGTGAGACTAGCGGGGCGGCGGCCCAGTTCTTC.

The CDR3 DNA reads as TGTGCCAGCAGCCGGGGACTAGCGGGAGAGAGCGAGCAGTACTTC. This codes for CASSRGLAGESEQYF. The rearrangement uses TRBV11-2 and TRBJ2-7; 14 nucleotides line up with TRBD2. The CDR3 has 15 residues. V shed 5 bases and J 6 bases; nucleotides not matched to a gene: 6. Germline lookup yields CDR1 SGHAT and CDR2 FQNNGV.

This clone was observed a handful of times. The rearrangement joins TRBV19 to TRBJ1-5; D is unclear. V was clipped by 4 bases and J by 2 bases, with 9 bases between them. The CDR3 has 14 residues. The germline CDR1 and CDR2 sequences are LNHDA and SQIVND (reference sequence). CDR3 in amino acids: CASSRERGNQPQHF. Written as DNA, the CDR3 is TGTGCCAGTAGTAGGGAGAGGGGCAATCAGCCCCAGCATTTT.

In its sample, this clone was seen many times. J is TRBJ2-1 and V is TRBV9; 7 nucleotides agree with TRBD2. Germline assignment: CDR1 SGDLS and CDR2 YYNGEE. Germline trimming cut 0 bases from V and 6 bases from J; bases unmatched to any gene: 6. This CDR3 region has 15 residues. Here the CDR3 DNA reads TGTGCCAGCAGCGTAGCTGCGGGAGAGGGCAATGAGCAGTTCTTC. Its translation is CASSVAAGEGNEQFF.

The rearrangement links TRBV30 to TRBJ2-5; TRBD2 matches at 8 bases. The V and J ends lost 7 bases and 5 bases, in that order; junction bases with no gene match: 15. The CDR3 loop spans 15 amino acids. Germline V gives CDR1 GTSNPN, CDR2 SVGIG (reference sequence). The CDR3 region is CALCVSGRVLETQYF. In DNA, the CDR3 is TGTGCCTTGTGCGTCAGCGGGAGAGTATTGGAGACCCAGTACTTC.

In its sample, this clone was seen a few times. V usage is TRBV12-3 or TRBV12-4 and J usage is TRBJ2-1; 9 nucleotides line up with TRBD2. The CDR3 runs to 15 residues. After removal of 3 bases from V and 9 bases from J, the junction contained 9 bases not matched to a gene. The CDR3, as DNA: TGTGCCAGCAGTTTCCCAGCGGGGGGCATCCCTGAGCAGTTCTTC. It is translated as CASSFPAGGIPEQFF.

This clone was picked up one time. The chain carries TRBV4-1 and TRBJ2-3; D is ambiguous. Germline CDR1 reads MGHRA; CDR2 reads YSYEKL. The CDR3 has 15 residues. The V end was cut by 1 base, the J end by 4 bases, with 12 bases between. CDR3 sequence reads: CASSQVGTTPDTQYF. The DNA of the CDR3 is TGCGCCAGCAGCCAAGTTGGAACAACTCCAGATACGCAGTATTTT.

The gene calls are TRBV20-1 and TRBJ2-7, with TRBD2 identical over 13 bases. The CDR3 is 18 residues long. Germline V gives CDR1 DFQATT, CDR2 SNEGSKA (reference sequence). The CDR3 nucleotides are TGCAGACCGGGACGGGAGATACTAGCGGGAGGGCCAAGGCCCGAGCAGTACTTC. The encoded protein is CRPGREILAGGPRPEQYF.

In its sample, this clone was seen a few times. This chain links TRBV6-1 with TRBJ1-5; D not certain. Germline V lookup: CDR1 MNHNS, CDR2 SASEGT. Trimming pared 7 bases from V and 6 bases from J, leaving 13 bases between. CDR3 length: 13 residues. The CDR3 DNA reads as TGTGCCAGCACCCCAAACTGGGCTCAGCCCCAGCATTTT. As protein: CASTPNWAQPQHF.

This clone was picked up a small number of times. This rearrangement joins TRBV2 to TRBJ1-1; perhaps TRBD1 as D (5 bases). Deletions cut 1 base from V and 3 bases from J, with 9 bases between. CDR3 size: 14 residues. CDR1 is SNHLY and CDR2 is FYNNEI in the germline V gene. The CDR3 region has the DNA TGTGCCAGCAGTGAAGACAGGCGGGACACTGAAGCTTTCTTT. It yields the protein CASSEDRRDTEAFF.

This chain links TRBV6-4 with TRBJ2-7, with D tentatively TRBD1 (5 bases). Trimming left V 5 bases short and J 1 base short, with 9 bases between. Germline CDR1 reads MRHNA; CDR2 reads SNTAGT. The CDR3 has 13 amino acids. CDR3 in amino acids: CASSWGGSYEQYV. The CDR3 DNA sequence: TGTGCCAGCAGTTGGGGCGGTTCCTACGAGCAGTACGTC.

This clone turned up a few times. This chain joins TRBV2 and TRBJ2-7, with D perhaps matching TRBD1 or TRBD2 (5 bases each). Trimming took 6 bases from V and 4 from J, leaving 10 bases between them. In germline, CDR1 is SNHLY, CDR2 FYNNEI. CDR3 length: 12 residues. The CDR3 protein is CASRGDVYEQYV. CDR3 sequence (DNA): TGTGCCAGCAGGGGGGACGTGTACGAGCAGTACGTC.

This clone ranks as large. The chain has TRBV6-2 or TRBV6-3 and TRBJ1-1; D not resolved. This CDR3 is 13 amino acids long. CDR1 is MNHEY, CDR2 SVGEGT, per germline. The V gene lost 7 bases and the J gene lost 7 bases, with 16 bases spanning the gap. CDR3 amino acids: CASKGSQSLEAFF. The CDR3 region has the DNA TGTGCCAGCAAAGGAAGCCAAAGTCTTGAAGCTTTCTTT.

The rearrangement joins TRBV20-1 to TRBJ2-7, with TRBD2 identical over 7 bases. With V trimmed by 0 bases and J by 7 bases, 6 bases remained unmatched. Germline assignment: CDR1 DFQATT and CDR2 SNEGSKA (reference sequence). There are 13 residues in the CDR3. CDR3 bases: TGCAGTGCTAGAGATCCGGGGGGTTGGGAGCAGTACTTC. Its translation: CSARDPGGWEQYF.

About this clone: This clone may be a read error of a much larger clone one base away. At the DNA level, this CDR3 is encoded by other sequences in the same sample as well. This chain joins TRBV5-4 and TRBJ2-1; D is possibly TRBD1 or TRBD2 (5 bases each). Germline V gene lookup returns CDR1 SGHNT and CDR2 YYREEE (reference sequence). Between the trimmed V and J ends, which lost 0 bases and 7 bases, there was a span of 20 bases. This CDR3 spans 17 amino acids. The CDR3 sequence: CASSLAPGPWGDNEQFF. The DNA for the CDR3 is TGTGCCAGCAGCTTGGCCCCGGGGCCCTGGGGAGATAATGAGCAGTTCTTC.

The table lists this clone with a few counts. This chain connects TRBV12-3 or TRBV12-4 to TRBJ2-7; D may match TRBD1 or TRBD2 (5 bases each). There are 16 residues in the CDR3. The germline V and J ends were trimmed by 1 base and 0 bases, with 13 bases remaining between them. CDR3 loop: CASSLGGDGGSYEQYF. CDR3 bases: TGTGCCAGCAGTTTAGGAGGGGATGGGGGCTCCTACGAGCAGTACTTC.

This clone was seen a few times. The CDR3 spells CASSLGGGADTQYF. The CDR3 region has the DNA TGTGCCAGCAGCTTAGGTGGCGGAGCAGATACGCAGTATTTT. V is TRBV7-8 and J is TRBJ2-3; D gene ambiguous. With 1 base removed from V and 4 bases from J, the gap between germline ends came to 9 bases. Germline CDR1 SGHVS, CDR2 FQNEAQ. There are 14 residues in the CDR3.

The rearrangement links TRBV6-1 to TRBJ1-2, with D perhaps TRBD1 (6 bases). Trimming removed 4 bases from V and 6 bases from J, with 12 bases in between. Per the germline V gene, CDR1 is MNHNS and CDR2 is SASEGT. CDR3 length: 13 amino acids. The CDR3 is CASSARTADGYTF. CDR3 in DNA: TGTGCCAGCAGTGCCCGGACAGCCGATGGCTACACCTTC.